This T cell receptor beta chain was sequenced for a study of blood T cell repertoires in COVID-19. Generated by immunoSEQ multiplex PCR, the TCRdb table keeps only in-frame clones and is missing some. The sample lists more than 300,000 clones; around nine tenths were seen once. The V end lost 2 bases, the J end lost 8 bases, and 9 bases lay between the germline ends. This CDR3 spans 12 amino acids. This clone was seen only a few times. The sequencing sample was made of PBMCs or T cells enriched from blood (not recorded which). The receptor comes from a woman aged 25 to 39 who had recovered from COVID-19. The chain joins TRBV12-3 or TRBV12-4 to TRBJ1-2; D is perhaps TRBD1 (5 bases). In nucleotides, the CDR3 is TGTGCCAGCAGTTTACTCCGGGGGGGCTACACCTTC. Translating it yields CASSLLRGGYTF.